The clone carrying this TCR beta chain was found once. Its target is not known. The repertoire was sequenced with immunoSEQ multiplex PCR; TCRdb's copy has only in-frame clones and lacks some. The table records 96,000 or so clones, roughly 90% of them present only once. This record belongs to a study of graft-versus-host responses after intestinal transplantation. The CDR3 extends over 16 amino acids. The V gene's germline CDR1 is LGHNA and CDR2 YNFKEQ. V lost 1 base, J lost 6 bases, and 7 bases stayed unmatched. The rearrangement links TRBV4-2 to TRBJ1-3, with 9 positions matching TRBD1. The clonotype comes from a human donor who received an intestinal transplant. Sequencing used unstimulated CD4+ T cells sorted from spleen or lymph node cells, obtained before intestinal transplant. CDR3 sequence reads: CASSQGTGTGSNTIYF. Here the CDR3 DNA reads TGTGCCAGCAGCCAAGGAACCGGGACAGGGTCAAACACCATATATTTT.